What follows are 32 T cell receptor beta chains derived from one specimen sequenced in a study of response to subunit inactivated influenza vaccine. TCRdb redid the calling of the RT-PCR reads with MiXCR, one entry per CDR3 protein. The sample carries about 700,000 distinct CDR3 sequences, 14% recorded once. Sequencing was performed on PBMCs from blood, taken around two weeks before vaccination. These receptors came from a man aged 45-60 years who received an inactivated influenza vaccine.

This clonotype was counted between two and nine times. The chain joins TRBV12-3 or TRBV12-4 to TRBJ1-1; 8 nucleotides align to TRBD1. V lost 5 bases to trimming and J lost 4 bases; unmatched junction nucleotides: 6. This CDR3 has 14 amino acids. CDR3 coding DNA: TGTGCCAGCAGTGGACGTACAGGGGGCACTGAAGCTTTCTTT. This translates into CASSGRTGGTEAFF.

The table lists this clonotype with a few counts. The chain carries TRBV7-2 and TRBJ2-3; the match to TRBD2 covers 7 bases. This CDR3 comprises 15 residues. V dropped 5 bases and J dropped 11; count of bases not matched to a gene: 16. Germline V CDR1 and CDR2: SGHTA, FQGNSA. CDR3 sequence: CASSPPGSLSGGQYF. The CDR3 nucleotides are TGTGCCAGCAGCCCCCCCGGGAGCCTCTCGGGGGGGCAGTATTTT.

The table lists this clonotype with a few counts. The V and J genes are TRBV20-1 and TRBJ2-3; D not certain. Between the trimmed V and J ends, which lost 0 bases and 3 bases, there was a span of 10 bases. This CDR3 region has 14 residues. Germline V gene lookup returns CDR1 DFQATT and CDR2 SNEGSKA (reference sequence). The CDR3 reads CSARDFSVTDTQYF. Here the CDR3 DNA reads TGCAGTGCTAGAGATTTCTCAGTTACAGATACGCAGTATTTT.

This clonotype was seen a few times. The chain employs TRBV9 and TRBJ2-5; D ambiguous. Looked up from germline, CDR1 is SGDLS and CDR2 is YYNGEE. The CDR3 is made up of 13 amino acids. Trimming took off 3 bases at V and 4 bases at J, with 10 bases between the two ends. As DNA, the CDR3 is TGTGCCAGCAGCGCTCGACCCGGAGAGACCCAGTACTTC. It encodes CASSARPGETQYF.

This clonotype was recorded a few times. V usage is TRBV18 and J usage is TRBJ2-7, with D maybe TRBD2 (6 bases). Germline CDR1 KGHSH, CDR2 LQKENI. The CDR3 contains 17 residues. The V end lost 1 base, the J end lost 3 bases, and 19 bases lay between the germline ends. The CDR3 region has the DNA TGTGCCAGCTCACCACTGGCGCCTAGCGAAGAGAACTACGAGCAGTACTTC. As protein: CASSPLAPSEENYEQYF.

The V gene is TRBV7-8, the J gene TRBJ2-3; 10 positions agree with TRBD2. Looked up from germline, CDR1 is SGHVS and CDR2 is FQNEAQ. The CDR3 loop spans 17 amino acids. V lost 5 bases and J lost 1; bases outside the gene matches: 9. CDR3 residues: CASSTELAGERTDTQYF. The DNA of the CDR3 is TGTGCCAGCAGCACAGAGCTAGCGGGAGAGCGCACAGATACGCAGTATTTT. Variable domain in full (rest from reference TRBV7-8 and TRBJ2-3): GAGVSQSPRYKVAKRGQDVALRCDPISGHVSLFWYQQALGQGPEFLTYFQNEAQLDKSGLPSDRFFAERPEGSVSTLKIQRTQQEDSAVYLCASSTELAGERTDTQYFGPGTRLTVL.

This chain joins TRBV2 and TRBJ1-6, with 7 bases matching TRBD1. The CDR3 runs to 15 residues. Trimming removed 2 bases from V and 5 bases from J; junction bases left unmatched: 3. CDR1 and CDR2 from the germline V gene are SNHLY and FYNNEI. In nucleotides, the CDR3 is TGTGCCAGCAGTGAATACAGGGGAAATAATTCACCCCTCCACTTT. It is translated as CASSEYRGNNSPLHF. Filled out from reference TRBV2 and TRBJ1-6, the complete variable domain reads EPEVTQTPSHQVTQMGQEVILRCVPISNHLYFYWYRQILGQKVEFLVSFYNNEISEKSEIFDDQFSVERPDGSNFTLKIRSTKLEDSAMYFCASSEYRGNNSPLHFGNGTRLTVT.

This clonotype appeared many times. The chain employs TRBV12-3 or TRBV12-4 and TRBJ2-7, with D tentatively TRBD1 or TRBD2 (6 bases each). The V and J ends lost 6 bases and 4 bases respectively, with 10 bases between them. This CDR3 is 12 amino acids long. The CDR3 spells CASSRGGYEQYF. The CDR3 DNA follows: TGTGCCAGCAGCCGAGGGGGGTACGAGCAGTACTTC.

This clonotype was seen repeatedly, ten times or more. The rearrangement uses TRBV7-9 and TRBJ1-5; no clear D. The CDR3 is 15 amino acids. Germline CDR1 and CDR2: SEHNR and FQNEAQ (reference sequence). Trimming shortened V by 3 bases and J by 4 bases, and 13 bases separated the two germline ends. The CDR3 DNA reads as TGTGCCAGCAGCTTTTCCGGACTCCTAAATCAGCCCCAGCATTTT. Translating it yields CASSFSGLLNQPQHF.

This clonotype has just a few counts. This sequence joins TRBV2 and TRBJ1-1; 10 bases fit TRBD1. The V gene end was trimmed by 8 bases and the J gene end by 5 bases; junction bases not matched to a gene: 14. The CDR3 sequence is 16 residues long. Germline V gives CDR1 SNHLY, CDR2 FYNNEI. The CDR3 here is CASRSFDRGRRTEAFF. The CDR3 region has the DNA TGTGCCAGCCGATCCTTCGACAGGGGGCGCAGGACTGAAGCTTTCTTT.

The CDR3 here is CSVSARGSGANVLTF. In nucleotides, the CDR3 is TGCAGCGTTTCCGCCAGGGGTTCTGGGGCCAACGTCCTGACTTTC. V gene TRBV29-1 combines with J gene TRBJ2-6, with a possible D match to TRBD1 (6 bases). CDR1 is SQVTM and CDR2 is ANQGSEA in the germline V gene. V lost 5 bases and J 1 base, leaving 12 bases between the germline ends. CDR3 length equals 15 residues.

This sequence joins TRBV5-1 and TRBJ2-5; 7 bases are shared with TRBD1. Per the germline V gene, CDR1 is SGHRS and CDR2 is YFSETQ. The CDR3 is 14 amino acids. The V segment lost 3 bases and the J segment 5 bases; nucleotides outside the gene matches: 7. The CDR3 region has the DNA TGCGCCAGCAGCTCATTTACAGGGGACGAGACCCAGTACTTC. Protein sequence: CASSSFTGDETQYF. The complete variable domain, with remaining parts taken from reference TRBV5-1 and TRBJ2-5, reads KAGVTQTPRYLIKTRGQQVTLSCSPISGHRSVSWYQQTPGQGLQFLFEYFSETQRNKGNFPGRFSGRQFSNSRSEMNVSTLELGDSALYLCASSSFTGDETQYFGPGTRLLVL.

The V and J genes are TRBV29-1 and TRBJ2-3; no definite D call. This CDR3 has 12 amino acids. Between the trimmed V and J ends, which lost 8 bases and 3 bases, there was a span of 12 bases. CDR1 and CDR2 from the germline V gene are SQVTM and ANQGSEA. This CDR3 reads CSSRPRTDTQYF. CDR3 nucleotide sequence: TGCAGCAGTAGACCTCGGACAGATACGCAGTATTTT.

The chain combines TRBV19 with TRBJ1-5; D is undetermined. Trimming took 4 bases from V and 5 from J, leaving 12 bases between them. The CDR3 sequence is 14 residues long. CDR1 and CDR2 from the germline V gene are LNHDA and SQIVND (reference sequence). The CDR3: CASSSQGRYQPQHF. CDR3 bases: TGTGCCAGTAGTAGCCAAGGACGGTATCAGCCCCAGCATTTT.

Only a few counts were recorded for this clonotype. The V and J genes are TRBV7-6 and TRBJ1-2; 9 nucleotides agree with TRBD1. V shed 5 bases, J shed 4 bases, and the junction held 8 bases outside the gene matches. The CDR3 runs to 15 residues. Germline-derived CDR1 and CDR2 are SGHVS and FNYEAQ. CDR3 coding DNA: TGTGCCAGCAGCACTGGACAGGGGTTGGGCTATGGCTACACCTTC. Amino acids: CASSTGQGLGYGYTF.

This clonotype was counted many times. The rearrangement links TRBV12-3 or TRBV12-4 to TRBJ1-1; 7 bases line up with TRBD1. The CDR3 runs 14 residues. The V gene end was trimmed by 5 bases and the J gene end by 5 bases; junction bases not matched to a gene: 8. CDR3: CASSPGQAATEAFF. Written as DNA, the CDR3 is TGTGCCAGCAGTCCCGGACAGGCGGCAACTGAAGCTTTCTTT.

The genes are TRBV12-3 or TRBV12-4 and TRBJ2-5; 7 positions match TRBD2. Germline trimming cut 6 bases from V and 2 bases from J; bases unmatched to any gene: 12. The CDR3 length is 16 residues. DNA of the CDR3: TGTGCCAGCAGCCCAAAGACTAGCCCCAGACAAGAGACCCAGTACTTC. Its translation: CASSPKTSPRQETQYF.

This clonotype was found a few times. This chain joins TRBV5-1 and TRBJ2-3, with D tentatively TRBD2 (6 bases). V was clipped by 4 bases and J by 2 bases, with 14 bases between them. Germline CDR1 and CDR2: SGHRS and YFSETQ. The CDR3 is 15 residues long. The CDR3 DNA follows: TGCGCCAGCAGCGAAGGGGCGGGGATCACAGATACGCAGTATTTT. This sequence encodes CASSEGAGITDTQYF.

This chain joins TRBV3-1 and TRBJ2-1; 14 positions match TRBD2. J was trimmed by 8 bases and V by 1 base; bases with no gene match: 1. The germline gives CDR1 LGHDT, CDR2 YNNKEL (reference sequence). This CDR3 region has 15 residues. CDR3 in DNA: TGTGCCAGCAGCCAAGGACTAGCGGGGGGGCATGAGCAGTTCTTC. Amino acid sequence: CASSQGLAGGHEQFF.

In this sample, this clonotype turned up many times. The gene calls are TRBV7-9 and TRBJ1-2; 7 bases match TRBD1. V lost 5 bases and J lost 7; bases outside the gene matches: 13. Germline V lookup: CDR1 SEHNR, CDR2 FQNEAQ (reference sequence). The CDR3 consists of 15 residues. CDR3 amino acids: CASSQGDSHSSGYTF. For the CDR3, the DNA is TGTGCCAGCAGCCAGGGGGACAGCCACTCCTCTGGCTACACCTTC.

This chain uses TRBV7-9 with TRBJ2-1; 11 nucleotides agree with TRBD2. Germline V lookup: CDR1 SEHNR, CDR2 FQNEAQ (reference sequence). CDR3 length equals 15 residues. Trimming removed 5 bases from V and 7 bases from J; junction bases left unmatched: 7. This chain's CDR3 is CASSSLAGGRNEQFF. In DNA form, the CDR3 reads TGTGCCAGCAGCAGTCTAGCGGGGGGTAGGAATGAGCAGTTCTTC. The full variable domain, in which reference TRBV7-9 and TRBJ2-1 provide the parts outside the CDR3, is DTGVSQNPRHKITKRGQNVTFRCDPISEHNRLYWYRQTLGQGPEFLTYFQNEAQLEKSRLLSDRFSAERPKGSFSTLEIQRTEQGDSAMYLCASSSLAGGRNEQFFGPGTRLTVL.

This clonotype was seen ten or more times. This chain joins TRBV12-3 or TRBV12-4 and TRBJ1-4; weak D call: TRBD1 (5 bases). V was pared by 6 bases and J by 3 bases, with 14 bases between. The CDR3 contains 15 residues. CDR3 nucleotides: TGTGCCAGCAGACCTACGGGACCGCCTAATGAAAAACTGTTTTTT. This codes for CASRPTGPPNEKLFF.

The J gene is TRBJ1-4, the V gene TRBV4-3, with TRBD1 matching 8 bases. This CDR3 region has 15 residues. The junction had 5 bases not matched to a gene; V was cut back by 0 bases and J by 8 bases. Germline loops: CDR1 LGHNA, CDR2 YSLEER. CDR3 residues: CASSQETTGDEKLFF. CDR3 DNA sequence: TGCGCCAGCAGCCAAGAAACGACAGGGGACGAAAAACTGTTTTTT.

CDR3 bases: TGTGCCAGCAGTTTTGGACAGTCCACCTACGAGCAGTACTTC. Encoded protein: CASSFGQSTYEQYF. This rearrangement joins TRBV12-3 or TRBV12-4 to TRBJ2-7; possibly TRBD1 for D (6 bases). Trimming removed 3 bases at V and 2 bases at J, with 11 bases between. CDR3 length equals 14 residues.

The V and J genes are TRBV4-1 and TRBJ2-3; 9 nucleotides line up with TRBD2. The CDR3 spans 16 residues. Looked up from germline, CDR1 is MGHRA and CDR2 is YSYEKL. V lost 1 base, J lost 1 base, and 3 bases stayed unmatched. The CDR3 nucleotides are TGCGCCAGCAGCCAAGGGAGGACTAGCGGCACAGATACGCAGTATTTT. Translating gives CASSQGRTSGTDTQYF.

This clonotype was counted only a few times. The chain couples TRBV7-8 to TRBJ2-7, with 7 bases aligning to TRBD1. The CDR3 spans 14 residues. The germline V gene encodes CDR1 SGHVS and CDR2 FQNEAQ. Unmatched junction bases numbered 6, after V lost 5 bases and J lost 2 bases. CDR3 region: CASSLRDRPYEQYF. The CDR3 nucleotides read TGTGCCAGCAGCCTCCGGGACAGACCCTACGAGCAGTACTTC.

This clonotype was observed a few times. This chain uses TRBV9 with TRBJ2-6; no clear D. There are 17 residues in the CDR3. V lost 2 bases and J 0 bases, leaving 12 bases between the germline ends. The germline V gene encodes CDR1 SGDLS and CDR2 YYNGEE. DNA of the CDR3: TGTGCCAGCAGCGTGGCCCCCCAGGTCTCTGGGGCCAACGTCCTGACTTTC. It translates to CASSVAPQVSGANVLTF. The whole variable domain, filled in from reference TRBV9 and TRBJ2-6, reads DSGVTQTPKHLITATGQRVTLRCSPRSGDLSVYWYQQSLDQGLQFLIQYYNGEERAKGNILERFSAQQFPDLHSELNLSSLELGDSALYFCASSVAPQVSGANVLTFGAGSRLTVL.

In this sample, this clonotype turned up once. The genes are TRBV29-1 and TRBJ1-6; D possibly corresponds to TRBD1 (5 bases). The germline gives CDR1 SQVTM, CDR2 ANQGSEA. V lost 5 bases and J lost 7, with 18 bases in between. This CDR3 has 15 residues. This chain's CDR3 is CSVSLGQGLNSPLHF. CDR3 sequence (DNA): TGCAGCGTTTCCTTAGGGCAGGGATTAAATTCACCCCTCCACTTT.

There are a few counts of this clonotype. This sequence joins TRBV29-1 and TRBJ2-1; D remains unclear. V dropped 5 bases and J dropped 9 bases, with 14 bases sitting between them. Germline V CDR1 and CDR2: SQVTM, ANQGSEA. The CDR3 consists of 12 residues. In nucleotides, the CDR3 is TGCAGCGTTTTTAACCCCGGCGCTGAGCAGTTCTTC. Encoded protein: CSVFNPGAEQFF.

This clonotype was counted only a few times. The genes are TRBV4-3 and TRBJ2-6; 7 bases fit TRBD1. V lost 0 bases and J lost 4; bases outside the gene matches: 3. This CDR3 is built from 16 residues. Germline values: CDR1 LGHNA, CDR2 YSLEER. The CDR3 spells CASSQETGLGANVLTF. DNA of the CDR3: TGCGCCAGCAGCCAAGAGACAGGGTTGGGGGCCAACGTCCTGACTTTC.

This clonotype was seen a few times. This chain joins TRBV7-8 and TRBJ2-5, with 9 bases fitting TRBD2. This CDR3 has 15 residues. Germline CDR1 is SGHVS and CDR2 is FQNEAQ. V was pared by 5 bases and J by 9 bases, with 13 bases of the junction left unmatched. This CDR3 is CASSPLVRAGGSQYF. CDR3 nucleotides: TGTGCCAGCAGCCCCCTGGTGCGAGCGGGGGGTTCCCAGTACTTC.

This clonotype was seen repeatedly, ten times or more. The chain employs TRBV19 and TRBJ1-5; 9 bases align to TRBD1. This CDR3 spans 17 amino acids. The V gene's germline CDR1 is LNHDA and CDR2 SQIVND (reference sequence). J was trimmed by 7 bases and V by 5 bases; bases with no gene match: 15. The CDR3 nucleotides are TGTGCCAGTAGTCGAATTACCGGGACAGGGAGTCCCCAGCCCCAGCATTTT. Protein product: CASSRITGTGSPQPQHF.